This TCR beta chain was recovered during a study of T cells in Graves' hyperthyroidism and ophthalmopathy (dated by TCRdb to about 2019). About the full investigation: Peripheral blood samples were taken at initial diagnosis, before any treatment was given. A discovery cohort of roughly 100 patients, 43 with Graves' ophthalmopathy and over 55 with stable Graves' hyperthyroidism, was used to find distinguishing TCR V-J signatures. Prospective prediction of ophthalmopathy was tested in an independent validation cohort of 18 hyperthyroidism patients and some 17 patients who later progressed to ophthalmopathy. The 75 to 100 discovery patients were randomly divided into training and test sets at a 7:3 ratio. Thyroid tissue and blood T-cell repertoires from about six Graves' hyperthyroidism patients were also compared in the study. Once sampling was done, hyperthyroidism patients were given methimazole at a starting dose of 30 mg daily, whereas ophthalmopathy patients were given high-dose intravenous methylprednisolone. According to the paper, TCR Vbeta CDR3 sequencing was carried out on around 140 peripheral blood samples, which came from around 43 ophthalmopathy, about 75 hyperthyroidism and roughly 17 progressor patients. Broad study findings and their caveats: Most expanded thyroid clonotypes (frequency above 0.001) were also detected in blood, suggesting blood repertoires may reflect thyroid immune responses. In validation, the model predicted progression to ophthalmopathy a median of roughly 6.5 months before onset, with approximately 68% sensitivity and roughly 73% specificity. No statistical method was used to fix the sample size in advance, and group allocation was not hidden from the investigators. In cross-validation, a model built on a 13 V-J signature told ophthalmopathy apart from stable hyperthyroidism with 87.88% sensitivity and roughly 82% specificity, and in testing the same model reached 80%/75%.

A patient counted as having stable Graves' hyperthyroidism if no progression to ophthalmopathy occurred over 18 months of follow-up. Hyperthyroidism patients were aged 18 to 65 years and newly diagnosed, with disease duration of less than 2 months. Exclusion was applied to patients with uncontrolled infections, other autoimmune diseases, pregnancy or lactation. Clinical symptoms, serum thyroxine and TRAb, thyroid ultrasound, and orbital computed tomography formed the basis for the diagnoses. PBMCs were isolated from 8 to 10 ml of fresh peripheral blood by Ficoll-Paque density gradient centrifugation. Total RNA was extracted using Trizol reagent, and RNA quality was assessed on an Agilent 2100 Bioanalyzer. The TCR beta CDR3 regions were amplified from RNA transcripts. The first round of RT-PCR for the TCR CDR3 was performed with the HTBI primer set and the Qiagen OneStep RT-PCR kit. A second multiplex PCR round built the libraries, followed by size selection and purification. Sequencing of the libraries was done on an Illumina HiSeq2000 using paired-end 100 bp reads. In the paper's pipeline: SOAPnuke was used to process the raw data, with reads discarded if the reads contained adapters or uncalled bases, had a mean Phred below 15, or lacked an exact constant-primer or identifier match. COPE v1.2.5 was used to merge high-quality paired reads, and clonotypes were defined as unique nucleotide sequences. MiTCR v1.1 was used to align the clonotypes against IMGT TRBV, TRBD and TRBJ reference segments. The analysis included only V-J combinations with a frequency above 0.0001, which together covered 98% to 99.2% of the repertoires. A TCS score was defined as the ratio between F50 (clonal expansion) and ExV (chaos), using BLOSUM62-based TCRdist between CDR3 peptides within each V-J. Welch's t-statistics and random forest reduced just over 500 V-J features to around 14, which were used in a naive Bayes classifier (R e1071). TCRdb took the public reads, trimmed them with fastp at Q25, ran MiXCR for clone calling and kept in-frame beta chains. A single entry per CDR3 protein holds the most common genes and DNA from its merged rows. The V and J calls reflect TCRdb's pipeline rather than the authors' work. Present in this sample are about 740,000 distinct CDR3 sequences, 14% of which were seen just once. The top ten hold 10% to 13% of the sample.

Per the germline V gene, MDHEN is the CDR1 and SYDVKM is the CDR2. V is pruned by 6 bases and J by 8 bases, leaving 7 bases of the junction without a gene match. The CDR3 spans 13 residues, from the cysteine through the phenylalanine. Just CDR3 DNA is preserved here, 39 bases in frame from base 1. This clonotype was counted ten times or more. The antigen it recognizes is unknown. One base away there is no much larger clone; base qualities are not given. The chain couples TRBV28 to TRBJ1-2; 9 of the junction bases match TRBD1. This TCR was recovered from a woman under 30 with Graves' hyperthyroidism. Sequenced: blood. The sequence in DNA is TGTGCCAGCAGGAGTACAGGGGGCAGGGGCTACACCTTC. Its translation reads: CASRSTGGRGYTF.